The next 31 T cell receptor beta chains were all read from a single sample in a study of blood T cell repertoires in COVID-19. Clones were read by immunoSEQ multiplex PCR, and TCRdb kept only the in-frame ones, dropping some. The data show around 150,000 clones, around 91% seen once. Sequences were obtained from peripheral blood. The source of these receptors is a woman between 55 and 75 years old with active COVID-19.

V usage is TRBV27 and J usage is TRBJ2-7, with a tentative D call TRBD2 (5 bases). The CDR3 loop spans 13 amino acids. With 3 bases removed from V and 5 bases from J, the gap between germline ends came to 11 bases. Germline V gene sequence: CDR1 MNHEY, CDR2 SMNVEV (reference sequence). The CDR3 region has the DNA TGTGCCAGCAGTTTCCGGGGTGGGAACGAGCAGTACTTC. Translation: CASSFRGGNEQYF.

J is TRBJ2-1 and V is TRBV3-1 (or the pseudogene TRBV3-2); TRBD2 is a possible D gene (6 bases). Germline loops: CDR1 LGHDT, CDR2 YNNKEL (reference sequence). The CDR3 is made up of 15 amino acids. Between the trimmed V and J ends, which lost 4 bases and 5 bases, there was a span of 15 bases. CDR3 sequence reads: CASSPGGSGDNEQFF. The CDR3 DNA reads as TGTGCCAGCAGCCCCGGGGGTAGTGGAGACAATGAGCAGTTCTTC.

The J gene is TRBJ1-2, the V gene TRBV2; 8 bases are a match to TRBD1. CDR3 length: 15 amino acids. With V trimmed by 6 bases and J by 5 bases, 11 bases remained unmatched. Germline values: CDR1 SNHLY, CDR2 FYNNEI. The CDR3 loop is CASRGTGGVLYGYTF. In nucleotides, the CDR3 is TGTGCCAGCAGGGGGACAGGTGGGGTCTTGTATGGCTACACCTTC.

This chain connects TRBV10-1 to TRBJ2-1; D perhaps matches TRBD1 (5 bases). The CDR3 runs 22 residues. In germline, CDR1 is WNHNN, CDR2 SYGVQD (reference sequence). The V end was cut by 1 base, the J end by 0 bases, with 28 bases between. This CDR3 is CASSEFDRSDARCQCSYNEQFF. CDR3 bases: TGCGCCAGCAGTGAGTTCGACAGATCCGACGCGCGATGTCAATGCTCCTACAATGAGCAGTTCTTC.

This chain uses TRBV7-9 with TRBJ1-2; maybe TRBD1 (6 bases). The germline CDR1 and CDR2 sequences are SEHNR and FQNEAQ (reference sequence). V gave up 2 bases and J gave up 4 bases, with 11 bases separating them. This CDR3 contains 14 residues. This CDR3 is CASSLSARGYGYTF. CDR3 bases: TGTGCCAGCAGCTTATCCGCCAGGGGCTATGGCTACACCTTC.

This clone was observed once. This chain uses TRBV30 with TRBJ2-1; no clear D. The CDR3 sequence is 14 residues long. The germline V and J ends were trimmed by 1 base and 7 bases, with 14 bases remaining between them. Germline CDR1 reads GTSNPN; CDR2 reads SVGIG (reference sequence). As DNA, the CDR3 is TGTGCCTGGAGTGGGTCTAGTTTAAGTAATGAGCAGTTCTTC. It translates to CAWSGSSLSNEQFF.

The chain has TRBV11-1 and TRBJ2-7, with 7 bases fitting TRBD2. This CDR3 comprises 15 residues. From germline, CDR1 is SGHAT and CDR2 FQDESV (reference sequence). J gave up 4 bases and V 1 base, and 7 bases lay outside the gene matches. The CDR3 bases are TGTGCCAGCAGCTTAGTTTCAGGCGGGGGATACGAGCAGTACTTC. This translates into CASSLVSGGGYEQYF.

The chain employs TRBV7-8 and TRBJ2-2, with D tentatively TRBD1 (7 bases). The CDR3 is made up of 14 amino acids. V lost 7 bases to trimming and J lost 1 base, with 10 bases between them. Germline V gene data show CDR1 as SGHVS and CDR2 as FQNEAQ. CDR3: CASTQGGNTGELFF. The CDR3 DNA reads as TGTGCCAGCACCCAGGGGGGGAACACCGGGGAGCTGTTTTTT. The entire variable domain, with the rest obtained from reference TRBV7-8 and TRBJ2-2, is as follows: GAGVSQSPRYKVAKRGQDVALRCDPISGHVSLFWYQQALGQGPEFLTYFQNEAQLDKSGLPSDRFFAERPEGSVSTLKIQRTQQEDSAVYLCASTQGGNTGELFFGEGSRLTVL.

The chain joins TRBV27 to TRBJ2-1; the match to TRBD2 covers 12 bases. The CDR3 sequence is 16 residues long. Losses at the gene ends were 5 bases for V and 3 bases for J; bases not matched to a gene: 5. Per the germline V gene, CDR1 is MNHEY and CDR2 is SMNVEV (reference sequence). The CDR3 DNA reads as TGTGCCAGCAGTACCCGACTAGCGGGAGTCTACAATGAGCAGTTCTTC. This encodes CASSTRLAGVYNEQFF.

V is TRBV30 and J is TRBJ2-2; the match to TRBD2 covers 11 bases. The germline V gene has CDR1 GTSNPN and CDR2 SVGIG (reference sequence). The CDR3 runs to 15 residues. V lost 1 base to trimming and J lost 7 bases; unmatched junction nucleotides: 5. Here the CDR3 DNA reads TGTGCCTGGAGTGCTCGACTAGCGGGGAGCGGGGAGCTGTTTTTT. This encodes CAWSARLAGSGELFF. The full variable domain, rest sourced from reference TRBV30 and TRBJ2-2, is SQTIHQWPATLVQPVGSPLSLECTVEGTSNPNLYWYRQAAGRGLQLLFYSVGIGQISSEVPQNLSASRPQDRQFILSSKKLLLSDSGFYLCAWSARLAGSGELFFGEGSRLTVL.

The sample holds one count of this clone. V gene TRBV14 combines with J gene TRBJ2-1, with 9 bases that match TRBD2. V lost 4 bases to trimming and J lost 4 bases; unmatched junction nucleotides: 11. This CDR3 is built from 17 residues. CDR1 and CDR2 from the germline V gene are SGHDN and FVKESK. The CDR3 region has the DNA TGTGCCAGCAGCCCCAGTCGGCTAGCGGGATCTTACAATGAGCAGTTCTTC. This translates into CASSPSRLAGSYNEQFF.

V usage is TRBV3-1 (or the pseudogene TRBV3-2) and J usage is TRBJ2-7, with 7 bases identical to TRBD1. V shed 5 bases and J 1 base; nucleotides not matched to a gene: 8. CDR1 and CDR2 from the germline V gene are LGHDT and YNNKEL (reference sequence). This CDR3 has 15 residues. The CDR3 coding sequence is TGTGCCAGCAGCGCCCGGGACAGCCTATCCTACGAGCAGTACTTC. Translation gives CASSARDSLSYEQYF.

The chain couples TRBV7-2 to TRBJ2-5; 7 positions match TRBD2. V shed 5 bases, J shed 0 bases, and the junction held 9 bases outside the gene matches. The germline V gene encodes CDR1 SGHTA and CDR2 FQGNSA. CDR3 length: 16 residues. The CDR3 here is CASSSRASGYQETQYF. As DNA, the CDR3 is TGTGCCAGCAGCAGTAGGGCTAGCGGTTACCAAGAGACCCAGTACTTC.

This chain connects TRBV6-5 to TRBJ2-7; D is perhaps TRBD2 (6 bases). Trimming removed 2 bases at V and 5 bases at J, with 16 bases between. Looked up from germline, CDR1 is MNHEY and CDR2 is SVGAGI. The CDR3 totals 15 residues. CDR3 bases: TGTGCCAGCAGTTACGCCGGGGGAGAAGTGGACGAGCAGTACTTC. It codes for CASSYAGGEVDEQYF.

The chain has TRBV28 and TRBJ2-1; TRBD1 is a possible D gene (5 bases). The CDR3 sequence is 13 residues long. V was trimmed by 7 bases and J by 12 bases, leaving 19 bases between them. From germline, CDR1 is MDHEN and CDR2 SYDVKM. The CDR3 is CASTQGVPQVQFF. CDR3 sequence (DNA): TGTGCCAGCACCCAAGGGGTCCCACAGGTGCAGTTCTTC. The whole variable domain, remainder taken from reference TRBV28 and TRBJ2-1, is DVKVTQSSRYLVKRTGEKVFLECVQDMDHENMFWYRQDPGLGLRLIYFSYDVKMKEKGDIPEGYSVSREKKERFSLILESASTNQTSMYLCASTQGVPQVQFFGPGTRLTVL.

The table lists this clone with a few counts. V usage is TRBV6-4 and J usage is TRBJ1-5; D might be TRBD1 (6 bases). Germline-derived CDR1 and CDR2 are MRHNA and SNTAGT. This CDR3 is built from 13 residues. V lost 6 bases and J 7 bases, leaving 13 bases between the germline ends. CDR3 bases: TGTGCCAGCAGATACCGGGGGGGCCAGCCCCAGCATTTT. Its protein is CASRYRGGQPQHF.

This rearrangement joins TRBV7-2 to TRBJ1-3; D is possibly TRBD1 (6 bases). The germline gives CDR1 SGHTA, CDR2 FQGNSA. V lost 5 bases, J lost 10 bases, and 12 bases lay in between. The CDR3 loop spans 12 amino acids. The CDR3 here is CASSALGTTIYF. Written as DNA, the CDR3 is TGTGCCAGCAGCGCCTTGGGGACAACCATATATTTT.

The table lists this clone with a count of one. The J gene is TRBJ2-7, the V gene TRBV18; TRBD1 aligns across 7 bases. The J segment lost 1 base and the V segment lost 4 bases, leaving 7 bases of the junction unmatched. Germline-derived CDR1 and CDR2 are KGHSH and LQKENI. The CDR3 spans 15 residues. The CDR3 loop is CASSRQGDASYEQYF. The CDR3 DNA reads as TGTGCCAGCTCACGACAGGGAGATGCGTCCTACGAGCAGTACTTC.

The chain combines TRBV7-8 with TRBJ2-3, with TRBD1 matching 8 bases. Germline CDR1 SGHVS, CDR2 FQNEAQ. Trimming removed 1 base from V and 2 bases from J; junction bases left unmatched: 5. The CDR3 is 16 residues long. This CDR3 is CASSLEPRGPTDTQYF. DNA of the CDR3: TGTGCCAGCAGCTTAGAGCCCAGGGGGCCCACAGATACGCAGTATTTT. The full variable domain, rest sourced from reference TRBV7-8 and TRBJ2-3, is GAGVSQSPRYKVAKRGQDVALRCDPISGHVSLFWYQQALGQGPEFLTYFQNEAQLDKSGLPSDRFFAERPEGSVSTLKIQRTQQEDSAVYLCASSLEPRGPTDTQYFGPGTRLTVL.

V is TRBV27 and J is TRBJ2-7; TRBD1 matches at 9 bases. V lost 5 bases, J lost 4 bases, and 12 bases stayed unmatched. The CDR3 extends over 16 amino acids. Germline loops: CDR1 MNHEY, CDR2 SMNVEV (reference sequence). The CDR3 spells CASSPSGGTGWYEQYF. The CDR3 DNA is TGTGCCAGCAGTCCATCCGGGGGGACAGGGTGGTACGAGCAGTACTTC.

The chain has TRBV6-2 or TRBV6-3 and TRBJ1-1; possible D gene TRBD1, 6 bases. Germline V gene data show CDR1 as MNHEY and CDR2 as SVGEGT. V was clipped by 5 bases and J by 8 bases, with 12 bases between them. The CDR3 totals 12 residues. In DNA form, the CDR3 reads TGTGCCAGCAGTCTACAGGGTTTCGAAGCTTTCTTT. This gives the protein CASSLQGFEAFF.

This chain links TRBV7-2 with TRBJ1-5; TRBD1 matches at 7 bases. CDR3 length: 15 amino acids. Germline lookup yields CDR1 SGHTA and CDR2 FQGNSA. The ends lost 1 base at V and 2 bases at J; junction bases unmatched: 2. CDR3 nucleotides: TGTGCCAGCAGCTTAGGGACAGGTCGCAATCAGCCCCAGCATTTT. The encoded protein is CASSLGTGRNQPQHF.

The chain recombines TRBV9 with TRBJ2-1, with 12 bases fitting TRBD2. V dropped 3 bases and J dropped 4; count of bases not matched to a gene: 5. The CDR3 is made up of 16 amino acids. The germline V gene has CDR1 SGDLS and CDR2 YYNGEE. In DNA, the CDR3 is TGTGCCAGCAGCGCTAGACTAGCGGGAGATTACAATGAGCAGTTCTTC. Protein: CASSARLAGDYNEQFF.

The V call is TRBV5-4, the J call TRBJ2-2; D is perhaps TRBD2 (5 bases). Trimming took 4 bases from V and 7 from J, leaving 11 bases between them. Germline CDR1 and CDR2: SGHNT and YYREEE (reference sequence). This CDR3 spans 13 amino acids. The CDR3 region has the DNA TGTGCCAGCAGCCCGGACTCACTCGGGGAGCTGTTTTTT. It codes for CASSPDSLGELFF.

The chain is built from TRBV5-5 and TRBJ1-4; a weak D match, TRBD1 (5 bases). Deletions cut 4 bases from V and 0 bases from J, with 13 bases between. The CDR3 consists of 16 residues. Germline V gene data show CDR1 as SGHKS and CDR2 as YYEKEE (reference sequence). The CDR3 DNA is TGTGCCAGCAGCCTCGACGGGGGAGCAACTAATGAAAAACTGTTTTTT. Its translation: CASSLDGGATNEKLFF.

The sample holds a few counts of this clone. J is TRBJ1-2 and V is TRBV5-4; tentative D call: TRBD1 (6 bases). Trimming removed 0 bases at V and 2 bases at J, with 14 bases between. CDR1 SGHNT and CDR2 YYREEE come from the germline V gene (reference sequence). The CDR3 covers 16 residues. CDR3 protein: CASSLAGTRGNYGYTF. Written as DNA, the CDR3 is TGTGCCAGCAGCTTGGCCGGGACACGAGGCAACTATGGCTACACCTTC.

CDR3 loop: CASSSLAGGPRWTQYF. The CDR3 bases are TGTGCCAGCAGCTCTTTAGCGGGAGGGCCGCGTTGGACGCAGTATTTT. The chain links TRBV7-2 to TRBJ2-3, with 11 bases aligning to TRBD2. The CDR3 consists of 16 residues. J gave up 9 bases and V 4 bases, and 12 bases lay outside the gene matches. CDR1 is SGHTA, CDR2 FQGNSA, per germline.

The J gene is TRBJ2-1, the V gene TRBV20-1; TRBD2 is a possible D gene (6 bases). CDR3 size: 11 residues. Germline V CDR1 and CDR2: DFQATT, SNEGSKA (reference sequence). Between the trimmed V and J ends, which lost 6 bases and 10 bases, there was a span of 13 bases. The CDR3 spells CSARENYEQFF. The CDR3 DNA reads as TGCAGTGCACGGGAGAACTACGAGCAGTTCTTC.

Here the CDR3 reads CASSQGGTSRYEQYF. The DNA for the CDR3 is TGTGCCAGCAGCCAAGGGGGGACTAGCCGGTACGAGCAGTACTTC. V gene TRBV3-1 (or the pseudogene TRBV3-2) combines with J gene TRBJ2-7; the match to TRBD2 covers 9 bases. Trimming took 1 base from V and 4 from J; bases not matched to a gene: 5. The CDR3 loop spans 15 amino acids. Germline-derived CDR1 and CDR2 are LGHDT and YNNKEL (reference sequence).

The V gene is TRBV4-1, the J gene TRBJ2-2; D call uncertain. From germline, CDR1 is MGHRA and CDR2 YSYEKL. The CDR3 is 14 amino acids. Trimming took 0 bases from V and 6 from J, leaving 8 bases between them. This CDR3 reads CASSQDLVAGELFF. The CDR3 DNA sequence: TGCGCCAGCAGCCAAGACCTAGTCGCCGGGGAGCTGTTTTTT.

J is TRBJ1-2 and V is TRBV30; tentative D call: TRBD1 (6 bases). Trimming removed 8 bases from V and 8 bases from J, with 15 bases in between. Germline V gene lookup returns CDR1 GTSNPN and CDR2 SVGIG (reference sequence). The CDR3 is made up of 11 amino acids. The CDR3 spells CARKQGSGYTF. In nucleotides, the CDR3 is TGTGCCCGCAAACAGGGTTCCGGCTACACCTTC.